A single sample gave rise to the 27 T cell receptor beta chains below, sequenced in a study of breast tumors, draining lymph nodes, adjacent tissues. The lymph nodes were axillary draining lymph nodes from breast cancer patients. MiXCR was run by TCRdb on the multiplex PCR reads, yielding one entry per CDR3 protein. The sample shows around 130,000 distinct CDR3 sequences, about 20% of them seen only once. Sequenced: axillary lymph node tissue. These receptors were collected from a female donor with breast cancer. Some clones in this sample may be carry-over from other donors' samples.

On this clonotype: This may arise from a read error, as a much more abundant clone is one base away. Likely a read error: the CDR3 ends without its conserved phenylalanine or tryptophan. CDR3 nucleotides: TGTGCCAGCGCGCAGGATCCGGCCAATCAGCCCCAGCATCTT. Its protein product is CASAQDPANQPQHL. This chain joins TRBV6-5 and TRBJ1-5; D call uncertain. The CDR3 is 14 residues long. Germline V lookup: CDR1 MNHEY, CDR2 SVGAGI. V was cut by 8 bases and J by 3 bases, with 14 bases left in between.

As concerns this clonotype: Just one base apart from a much larger clone, this may be a read error. This likely comes from a read error, as the CDR3 has no conserved phenylalanine or tryptophan at its end. The V gene is TRBV3-1, the J gene TRBJ1-2, with 7 bases aligning to TRBD1. This CDR3 comprises 13 residues. Germline V gene sequence: CDR1 LGHDT, CDR2 YNNKEL (reference sequence). Trimming at V came to 4 bases and at J to 3 bases, leaving 2 bases not matched to a gene. DNA of the CDR3: TGTGCCAGCAGCCTTGGACAGGACTATGGCTACACCCTC. It codes for CASSLGQDYGYTL.

The CDR3 spells CASSLSRLAGGRYNEQFF. CDR3 coding DNA: TGTGCCAGCAGTTTATCGAGACTAGCGGGGGGGCGCTACAATGAGCAGTTCTTC. This sequence joins TRBV27 and TRBJ2-1; 14 bases fit TRBD2. From germline, CDR1 is MNHEY and CDR2 SMNVEV (reference sequence). V dropped 0 bases and J dropped 3; count of bases not matched to a gene: 4. The CDR3 is 18 residues long.

The sample holds many counts of this clonotype. The V and J genes are TRBV4-2 and TRBJ2-5; 8 nucleotides line up with TRBD2. The CDR3 runs 16 residues. Germline V gene lookup returns CDR1 LGHNA and CDR2 YNFKEQ. The J segment lost 0 bases and the V segment lost 4 bases, leaving 7 bases of the junction unmatched. As DNA, the CDR3 is TGTGCCAGCAGCCCCCTGGGCGGGGGGTACCAAGAGACCCAGTACTTC. It is translated as CASSPLGGGYQETQYF.

This clonotype was detected ten times or more. The chain employs TRBV15 and TRBJ2-3; 7 nucleotides agree with TRBD2. Germline V gene lookup returns CDR1 LNHNV and CDR2 YYDKDF (reference sequence). Unmatched junction bases numbered 11, after V lost 0 bases and J lost 2 bases. The CDR3 sequence is 18 residues long. CDR3 bases: TGTGCCACCAGCAGAGATCGGGGTGCTAGCGGCCCCACAGATACGCAGTATTTT. Translation gives CATSRDRGASGPTDTQYF.

This clonotype was observed many times. The chain has TRBV6-6 and TRBJ2-3, with 8 bases lining up with TRBD2. After removal of 0 bases from V and 0 bases from J, the junction contained 17 bases not matched to a gene. Germline V gives CDR1 MNHNY, CDR2 SVGAGI (reference sequence). This CDR3 contains 21 residues. For the CDR3, the DNA is TGTGCCAGCAGTTACTCGAACCCAGGGACTAGTCACGTTGCTAGCACAGATACGCAGTATTTT. Protein: CASSYSNPGTSHVASTDTQYF.

The chain joins TRBV19 to TRBJ1-3, with 7 bases lining up with TRBD1. The V gene end was trimmed by 3 bases and the J gene end by 1 base; junction bases not matched to a gene: 6. The CDR3 totals 16 residues. In germline, CDR1 is LNHDA, CDR2 SQIVND (reference sequence). The CDR3 loop reads CASSIPGTDSGNTIYF. The DNA for the CDR3 is TGTGCCAGTAGTATCCCCGGGACAGATTCTGGAAACACCATATATTTT.

On this clonotype itself: A read error may explain this, as a much larger clone is one base away. This sequence joins TRBV18 and TRBJ1-3; no reliable D call. The CDR3 is made up of 16 amino acids. CDR1 KGHSH and CDR2 LQKENI come from the germline V gene. The CDR3 reads CASSPGGVGSGDTIYF. The CDR3 DNA follows: TGTGCCAGCTCACCAGGAGGTGTCGGCTCTGGAGACACCATATATTTT.

This clonotype was picked up many times. This rearrangement joins TRBV6-1 to TRBJ2-7, with 9 bases fitting TRBD1. Germline loops: CDR1 MNHNS, CDR2 SASEGT. Unmatched junction bases numbered 9, after V lost 2 bases and J lost 4 bases. The CDR3 is 16 amino acids. Here the CDR3 DNA reads TGTGCCAGCAGTGAAAGTTCGGGACAGGGCCGATACGAGCAGTACTTC. Translated: CASSESSGQGRYEQYF.

This clonotype has ten or more counts. This chain uses TRBV25-1 with TRBJ2-3, with D possibly TRBD2 on 5 matching bases. Germline V gives CDR1 MGHDK, CDR2 SYGVNS. The CDR3 spans 17 residues. V lost 4 bases to trimming and J lost 0 bases, with 17 bases between them. This chain's CDR3 is CASSVGDGISSTDTQYF. For the CDR3, the DNA is TGTGCCAGCAGTGTGGGAGACGGGATCTCTAGCACAGATACGCAGTATTTT. Using reference TRBV25-1 and TRBJ2-3 for the parts outside the CDR3, the full variable domain is EADIYQTPRYLVIGTGKKITLECSQTMGHDKMYWYQQDPGMELHLIHYSYGVNSTEKGDLSSESTVSRIRTEHFPLTLESARPSHTSQYLCASSVGDGISSTDTQYFGPGTRLTVL.

V gene TRBV6-5 combines with J gene TRBJ2-2, with TRBD1 as a possible D gene (5 bases). The CDR3 is 15 residues long. V lost 1 base and J lost 2, with 8 bases in between. Germline V gives CDR1 MNHEY, CDR2 SVGAGI. The DNA for the CDR3 is TGTGCCAGCAGTTACTTGACAGATAACACCGGGGAGCTGTTTTTT. This encodes CASSYLTDNTGELFF.

In its sample, this clonotype was seen many times. The chain's CDR3 is CASSLVYSGADTQYF. CDR3 nucleotides: TGTGCCAGCAGCTTAGTATACTCGGGCGCAGATACGCAGTATTTT. The chain links TRBV7-9 to TRBJ2-3; D is undetermined. The CDR3 is 15 residues long. The germline V gene encodes CDR1 SEHNR and CDR2 FQNEAQ (reference sequence). The ends were cut back, 1 base at V and 4 bases at J, with 12 bases in the middle.

In its sample, this clonotype was seen many times. This chain uses TRBV9 with TRBJ1-6; D gene unclear. CDR1 SGDLS and CDR2 YYNGEE come from the germline V gene. The CDR3 totals 17 residues. The ends were cut back, 2 bases at V and 0 bases at J, with 12 bases in the middle. The CDR3 spells CASSVGDGYSYNSPLHF. The CDR3 region has the DNA TGTGCCAGCAGCGTGGGAGACGGCTACTCCTATAATTCACCCCTCCACTTT.

This clonotype was counted ten times or more. The chain is built from TRBV20-1 and TRBJ2-7; D is unresolved. Germline V gene lookup returns CDR1 DFQATT and CDR2 SNEGSKA (reference sequence). The V end lost 5 bases, the J end lost 3 bases, and 14 bases lay between the germline ends. The CDR3 sequence is 13 residues long. The CDR3 DNA follows: TGCAGTGCTTTAAAAACAGAGATCTACGAGCAGTACTTC. Translation: CSALKTEIYEQYF.

This clonotype has ten or more counts. The chain links TRBV20-1 to TRBJ1-5, with TRBD1 identical over 7 bases. The V gene's germline CDR1 is DFQATT and CDR2 SNEGSKA (reference sequence). The CDR3 is made up of 15 amino acids. Trimming at V came to 3 bases and at J to 5 bases, leaving 10 bases not matched to a gene. The CDR3 sequence is CSASARGFQDQPQHF. The CDR3 nucleotides are TGCAGTGCTAGTGCCAGGGGGTTCCAGGATCAGCCCCAGCATTTT.

The J gene is TRBJ2-1, the V gene TRBV18; tentative D call: TRBD2 (6 bases). Trimming pared 5 bases from V and 12 bases from J, leaving 20 bases between. The CDR3 extends over 14 amino acids. CDR1 and CDR2 (germline): KGHSH, LQKENI. The CDR3, as DNA: TGTGCCAGCTCATCCACCGGGACTGGAGGTACGCAGTTCTTC. This encodes CASSSTGTGGTQFF.

This clonotype was observed many times. V is TRBV16 and J is TRBJ2-3; 8 bases map to TRBD2. The CDR3 contains 15 residues. The trim removed 0 bases at V and 5 bases at J, leaving 4 bases unmatched. CDR1 is KGHSY, CDR2 FQNENV, per germline. CDR3 nucleotides: TGTGCCAGCAGCCAATCGGATAGCGGGAAAGATACGCAGTATTTT. This sequence encodes CASSQSDSGKDTQYF.

CDR3 sequence: CASSFLGDEAFF. CDR3 coding DNA: TGTGCCAGCAGTTTTTTGGGCGATGAAGCTTTCTTT. V usage is TRBV12-3 or TRBV12-4 and J usage is TRBJ1-1, with no clear D. Trimming left V 3 bases short and J 7 bases short, with 9 bases between. This CDR3 has 12 residues.

This clonotype has a count of ten or more. The V and J genes are TRBV5-1 and TRBJ2-5, with 7 bases that match TRBD2. With V trimmed by 2 bases and J by 2 bases, 9 bases remained unmatched. Germline V gene lookup returns CDR1 SGHRS and CDR2 YFSETQ. The CDR3 has 16 amino acids. This chain's CDR3 is CASSFSRRGEQETQYF. CDR3 coding DNA: TGCGCCAGCAGCTTCAGCCGCCGGGGGGAACAAGAGACCCAGTACTTC.

This chain uses TRBV5-4 with TRBJ1-6; D is perhaps TRBD1 (5 bases). Germline V gene data show CDR1 as SGHNT and CDR2 as YYREEE (reference sequence). There are 16 residues in the CDR3. Between the trimmed V and J ends, which lost 3 bases and 7 bases, there was a span of 17 bases. CDR3 bases: TGTGCCAGCAGCTCTGAGGGGTTTCGGTTGAATTCACCCCTCCACTTT. This translates into CASSSEGFRLNSPLHF.

This clonotype was counted a few times. The rearrangement joins TRBV28 to TRBJ1-5, with D hard to call. The germline V gene has CDR1 MDHEN and CDR2 SYDVKM. V dropped 0 bases and J dropped 2 bases, with 5 bases sitting between them. The CDR3 sequence is 14 residues long. CDR3 in amino acids: CASSLWGGNQPQHF. In DNA, the CDR3 is TGTGCCAGCAGTTTATGGGGAGGCAATCAGCCCCAGCATTTT.

About this clonotype: One base away lies a much larger clone, so this may be a sequencing read error. V is TRBV9 and J is TRBJ2-3; maybe TRBD2 (7 bases). The CDR3 has 17 residues. From germline, CDR1 is SGDLS and CDR2 YYNGEE. V lost 0 bases, J lost 6 bases, and 20 bases lay in between. CDR3 DNA: TGTGCCAGCAGCGTAGGTAGACGGGGGGCAGTGGGGGATACGCAGTATTTT. This codes for CASSVGRRGAVGDTQYF.

This clonotype was picked up many times. The V gene is TRBV7-9, the J gene TRBJ1-2; a weak D match, TRBD1 (5 bases). The CDR3 sequence is 14 residues long. The V and J ends lost 2 bases and 4 bases respectively, with 11 bases between them. Germline values: CDR1 SEHNR, CDR2 FQNEAQ (reference sequence). The CDR3: CASSLSQGSYGYTF. The CDR3 coding sequence is TGTGCCAGCAGCTTATCCCAGGGCTCCTATGGCTACACCTTC.

This clonotype was seen a single time. A clone one base away is much larger, so this may be a read error. The J gene is TRBJ1-2, the V gene TRBV6-5, with D tentatively TRBD1 (5 bases). The CDR3 loop spans 13 amino acids. The V gene's germline CDR1 is MNHEY and CDR2 SVGAGI. The CDR3 reads CDSSTDQGYGYTF. CDR3 in DNA: TGTGACAGCAGTACCGACCAGGGCTATGGCTACACCTTC.

This clonotype was found many times. The rearrangement uses TRBV19 and TRBJ2-2, with D possibly called TRBD1 or TRBD2 (5 bases each). V lost 6 bases to trimming and J lost 6 bases, with 17 bases between them. The germline V gene encodes CDR1 LNHDA and CDR2 SQIVND (reference sequence). CDR3 length: 15 amino acids. The CDR3 DNA follows: TGTGCCAGTAGACTCGGACACACGGAGGCCGGGGAGCTGTTTTTT. Its protein is CASRLGHTEAGELFF.

The V and J genes are TRBV5-4 and TRBJ2-1; weak D call: TRBD2 (5 bases). The CDR3 sequence is 15 residues long. Germline V gene lookup returns CDR1 SGHNT and CDR2 YYREEE (reference sequence). With 4 bases removed from V and 0 bases from J, the gap between germline ends came to 11 bases. The CDR3 nucleotides are TGTGCCAGCAGCGCCGCGGGTGACTCCTACAATGAGCAGTTCTTC. Translated, it gives CASSAAGDSYNEQFF.

This clonotype was detected many times. This chain connects TRBV2 to TRBJ2-1, with a weak D call TRBD1 (5 bases). There are 14 residues in the CDR3. Between the trimmed V and J ends, which lost 0 bases and 6 bases, there was a span of 9 bases. Per the germline V gene, CDR1 is SNHLY and CDR2 is FYNNEI. CDR3 sequence: CASSEAPDINEQFF. As DNA, the CDR3 is TGTGCCAGCAGTGAAGCGCCGGACATCAATGAGCAGTTCTTC.